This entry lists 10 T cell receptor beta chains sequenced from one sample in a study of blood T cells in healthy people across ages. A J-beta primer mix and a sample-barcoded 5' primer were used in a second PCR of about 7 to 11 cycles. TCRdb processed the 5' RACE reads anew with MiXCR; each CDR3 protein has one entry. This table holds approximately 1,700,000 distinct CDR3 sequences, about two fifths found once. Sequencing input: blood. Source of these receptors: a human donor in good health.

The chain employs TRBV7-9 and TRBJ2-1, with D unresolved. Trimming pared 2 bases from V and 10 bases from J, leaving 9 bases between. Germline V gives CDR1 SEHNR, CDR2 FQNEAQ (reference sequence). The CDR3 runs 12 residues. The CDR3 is CASSLYRPEQFF. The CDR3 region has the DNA TGTGCCAGCAGCTTATACCGACCCGAGCAGTTCTTC.

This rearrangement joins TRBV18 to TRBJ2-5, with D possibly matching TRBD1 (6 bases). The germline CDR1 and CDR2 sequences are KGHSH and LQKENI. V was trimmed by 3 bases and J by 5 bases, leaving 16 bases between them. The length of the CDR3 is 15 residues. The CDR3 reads CASSPVQGSWETQYF. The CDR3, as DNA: TGTGCCAGCTCACCTGTGCAGGGGTCGTGGGAGACCCAGTACTTC.

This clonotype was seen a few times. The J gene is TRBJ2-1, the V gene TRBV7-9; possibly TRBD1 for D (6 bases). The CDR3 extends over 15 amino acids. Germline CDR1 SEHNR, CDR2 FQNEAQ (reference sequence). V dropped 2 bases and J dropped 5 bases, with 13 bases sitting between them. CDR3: CASSLPHGQNNEQFF. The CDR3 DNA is TGTGCCAGCAGCTTACCACACGGACAGAACAATGAGCAGTTCTTC.

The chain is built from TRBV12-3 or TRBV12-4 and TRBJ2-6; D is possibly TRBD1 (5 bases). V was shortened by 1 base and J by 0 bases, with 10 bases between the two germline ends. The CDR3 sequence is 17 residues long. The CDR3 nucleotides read TGTGCCAGCAGTTTAGGACAGTTTCCCTCTGGGGCCAACGTCCTGACTTTC. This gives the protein CASSLGQFPSGANVLTF.

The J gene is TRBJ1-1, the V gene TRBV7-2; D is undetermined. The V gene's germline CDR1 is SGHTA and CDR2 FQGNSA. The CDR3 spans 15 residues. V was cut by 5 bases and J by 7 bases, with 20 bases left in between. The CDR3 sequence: CASSPVPRRGSEAFF. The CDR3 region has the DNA TGTGCCAGCAGCCCCGTCCCCCGCAGAGGCAGTGAAGCTTTCTTT.

The CDR3 DNA sequence: TGCGCCAGCAGCCCGGCGACAGGGATCCACGAGCAGTACTTC. Translating it yields CASSPATGIHEQYF. The gene calls are TRBV5-1 and TRBJ2-7, with 7 bases lining up with TRBD1. This CDR3 contains 14 residues. V was clipped by 4 bases and J by 5 bases; unmatched bases: 9. CDR1 is SGHRS, CDR2 YFSETQ, per germline.

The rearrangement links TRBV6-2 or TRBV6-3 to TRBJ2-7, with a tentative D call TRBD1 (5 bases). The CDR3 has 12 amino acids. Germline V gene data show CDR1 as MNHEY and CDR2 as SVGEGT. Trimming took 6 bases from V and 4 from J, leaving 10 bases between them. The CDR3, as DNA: TGTGCCAGCAGGCAGGGTTGGTACGAGCAGTACTTC. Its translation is CASRQGWYEQYF.

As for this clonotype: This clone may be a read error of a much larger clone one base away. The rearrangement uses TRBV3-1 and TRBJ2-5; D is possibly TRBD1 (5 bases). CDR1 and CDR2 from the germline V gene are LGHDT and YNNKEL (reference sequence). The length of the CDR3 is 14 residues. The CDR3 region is CTSSQNQGQETQYF. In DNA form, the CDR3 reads TGTACCAGCAGCCAGAATCAGGGACAAGAGACCCAGTACTTC.

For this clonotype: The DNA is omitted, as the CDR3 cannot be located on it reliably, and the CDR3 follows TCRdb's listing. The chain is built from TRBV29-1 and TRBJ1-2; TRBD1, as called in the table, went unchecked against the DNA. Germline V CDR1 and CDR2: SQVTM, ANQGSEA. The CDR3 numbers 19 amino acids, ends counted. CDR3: CSVESGFNQPQHFGDGYTF.

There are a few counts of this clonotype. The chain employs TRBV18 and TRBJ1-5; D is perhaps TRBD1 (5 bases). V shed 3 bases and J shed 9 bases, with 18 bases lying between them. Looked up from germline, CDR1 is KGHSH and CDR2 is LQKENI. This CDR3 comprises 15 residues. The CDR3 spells CASSPGGKGSRPQHF. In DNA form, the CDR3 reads TGTGCCAGCTCACCGGGGGGTAAAGGCAGTCGGCCCCAGCATTTT.